This TCR beta chain was recovered during a study of T cells after yellow fever vaccination. From the 5' RACE reads, TCRdb called clonotypes with MiXCR, one entry per CDR3 protein. The table shows some 350,000 distinct CDR3 sequences, with roughly 10% occurring only once. The table lists this clonotype with many counts. Source: PBMCs, taken on the day of the first yellow fever vaccination. The sequence was collected from a man aged 18 to 30 who received the YFV17D yellow fever vaccine.

The CDR3 sequence: CAISESRGTGELFF. CDR3 sequence (DNA): TGTGCCATCAGTGAGTCGAGGGGGACCGGGGAGCTGTTTTTT. The chain employs TRBV10-3 and TRBJ2-2; tentatively, D is TRBD1 (6 bases). Per germline, CDR1 ENHRY and CDR2 SYGVKD. The germline V and J ends were trimmed by 0 bases and 5 bases, with 7 bases remaining between them. The CDR3 is made up of 14 amino acids.